The TCR beta chain described here comes from a study of vaccination and CD4 T cells after COVID-19. For the study at large: Timing of post-vaccine sample collection was a median approximately 79 days after dose two, with a range of 14 to 241.

Comment on this clonotype: Its antigen is still unknown.

An Oncomine TCR Beta short-read assay was used to sequence the DNA from cultured CD4+ T cells. TCRdb re-analysed the PCR reads in MiXCR, keeping a single row per CDR3 protein. The data show about 15,000 distinct CDR3 sequences, with 65% to 85% seen just once and roughly 5.1% held by the top ten. The V gene lost 0 bases and the J gene lost 3 bases, with 4 bases spanning the gap. Germline V lookup: CDR1 DFQATT, CDR2 SNEGSKA (reference sequence). CDR3 length: 12 residues. Treatment of the sample: roughly 10-day PBMC culture with coronavirus spike peptide pools or control peptides (ViraFEST assay). Positive PCR tests dated from March to December 2020, predating US Alpha, Beta and Delta variants.

The rearrangement uses TRBV20-1 and TRBJ2-3; no firm D call. The sample taken for sequencing was CD4+ T cells from blood, cultured in vitro. The receptor comes from a human donor who had recovered from COVID-19. In nucleotides, the CDR3 is TGCAGTGCTAGAGATGCAACAGATACGCAGTATTTT. Residues: CSARDATDTQYF.